This T cell receptor beta chain emerged from a study of cytomegalovirus exposure and HLA in healthy donors. PCR primers comprised 60 Vbeta and 13 Jbeta primers. Measured with immunoSEQ multiplex PCR; TCRdb has only the in-frame clones, and not every one. Of around 130,000 clones in the sample, 81% were seen once. Per germline, CDR1 LNHDA and CDR2 SQIVND (reference sequence). Losses at the gene ends were 2 bases for V and 5 bases for J; bases not matched to a gene: 14. CDR3 length: 17 amino acids. Sequenced sample: PBMCs. The chain carries TRBV19 and TRBJ2-5, with TRBD2 identical over 7 bases. The sequence was collected from a man aged 18 to 30 in good health and CMV-seronegative. CDR3 loop: CASSIMLRRGNAETQYF. CDR3 DNA: TGTGCCAGTAGTATAATGTTACGGCGGGGGAATGCTGAGACCCAGTACTTC.